Each of the 28 T cell receptor beta chains below was sequenced from the same sample in a study of control samples from healthy donors and cancer patients. Generated by immunoSEQ multiplex PCR, the TCRdb table keeps only in-frame clones and is missing some. Here the sample spans approximately 70,000 clones, 90% being singletons. Sequenced input: PBMCs. Receptor source: a woman in her 50s with colorectal cancer.

The chain has TRBV7-6 and TRBJ2-7; the match to TRBD1 covers 8 bases. The CDR3 runs to 15 residues. The junction had 8 bases not matched to a gene; V was cut back by 1 base and J by 6 bases. Germline CDR1 is SGHVS and CDR2 is FNYEAQ. DNA of the CDR3: TGTGCCAGCAGCTTAGATGGGACAGGCCTTGGCGAGCAGTACTTC. Translated, it gives CASSLDGTGLGEQYF.

The gene calls are TRBV13 and TRBJ1-2; D gene ambiguous. The CDR3 runs to 13 residues. CDR1 and CDR2 (germline): PRHDT, FYEKMQ (reference sequence). The germline V and J ends were trimmed by 0 bases and 5 bases, with 7 bases remaining between them. The CDR3 region has the DNA TGTGCCAGCAGCTTAGGCCGAGAGTATGGCTACACCTTC. Protein product: CASSLGREYGYTF.

The chain employs TRBV6-1 and TRBJ2-7; D possibly uses TRBD1 or TRBD2 (6 bases each). The CDR3 consists of 17 residues. V was clipped by 4 bases and J by 0 bases, with 19 bases between them. The germline V gene has CDR1 MNHNS and CDR2 SASEGT. CDR3 in DNA: TGTGCCAGCAGTGGGGGACTTCACAGGGAGAGCTCCTACGAGCAGTACTTC. The encoded protein is CASSGGLHRESSYEQYF.

The J gene is TRBJ2-3, the V gene TRBV5-6; 10 nucleotides align to TRBD1. CDR1 and CDR2 from the germline V gene are SGHDT and YYEEEE. V lost 4 bases and J lost 2; bases outside the gene matches: 4. The CDR3 has 15 amino acids. CDR3 region: CASSPTGGNTDTQYF. In nucleotides, the CDR3 is TGTGCCAGCAGCCCGACAGGGGGCAACACAGATACGCAGTATTTT.

The chain recombines TRBV12-3 or TRBV12-4 with TRBJ1-1; D is unresolved. Trimming pared 5 bases from V and 1 base from J, leaving 5 bases between. CDR3 length: 12 residues. The CDR3: CASSQQNTEAFF. DNA of the CDR3: TGTGCCAGCAGTCAGCAGAACACTGAAGCTTTCTTT.

This clone was observed a single time. The V and J genes are TRBV3-1 (or the pseudogene TRBV3-2) and TRBJ2-2; maybe TRBD1 (5 bases). The V gene lost 6 bases and the J gene lost 1 base, with 12 bases spanning the gap. The CDR3 consists of 15 residues. Germline V gene lookup returns CDR1 LGHDT and CDR2 YNNKEL (reference sequence). The CDR3 is CASRQRQGNTGELFF. In nucleotides, the CDR3 is TGTGCCAGCAGACAGCGCCAGGGGAACACCGGGGAGCTGTTTTTT.

The CDR3 region has the DNA TGTGCCAGCAGTGAAAATACAGGGGCCTTAGGGGGCACAGATACGCAGTATTTT. Encoded protein: CASSENTGALGGTDTQYF. This sequence joins TRBV2 and TRBJ2-3; TRBD1 aligns across 7 bases. The CDR3 runs to 18 residues. Germline trimming cut 2 bases from V and 1 base from J; bases unmatched to any gene: 12. Per germline, CDR1 SNHLY and CDR2 FYNNEI.

This chain connects TRBV7-8 to TRBJ1-1; D not resolved. The germline V gene encodes CDR1 SGHVS and CDR2 FQNEAQ. V was shortened by 3 bases and J by 7 bases, with 18 bases between the two germline ends. The length of the CDR3 is 15 residues. DNA of the CDR3: TGTGCCAGCAGCTTTTGGACCCAGAGTACCTTTGAAGCTTTCTTT. This translates into CASSFWTQSTFEAFF.

The gene calls are TRBV3-1 (or the pseudogene TRBV3-2) and TRBJ1-4, with a tentative D call TRBD1 (5 bases). Germline loops: CDR1 LGHDT, CDR2 YNNKEL (reference sequence). This CDR3 comprises 14 residues. V lost 1 base and J 8 bases, leaving 11 bases between the germline ends. The DNA of the CDR3 is TGTGCCAGCAGCCAAGCTTACGGGGGAGAAAAACTGTTTTTT. The encoded protein is CASSQAYGGEKLFF.

The chain links TRBV7-8 to TRBJ1-4, with D perhaps matching TRBD1 (6 bases). Trimming took off 1 base at V and 6 bases at J, with 15 bases between the two ends. Looked up from germline, CDR1 is SGHVS and CDR2 is FQNEAQ. The CDR3 length is 16 residues. CDR3 loop: CASSLVLQGGDEKLFF. CDR3 nucleotides: TGTGCCAGCAGCTTAGTCCTACAGGGTGGGGATGAAAAACTGTTTTTT.

The V and J genes are TRBV18 and TRBJ1-1, with a possible D match to TRBD1 (5 bases). Per the germline V gene, CDR1 is KGHSH and CDR2 is LQKENI. CDR3 length equals 14 residues. The V end was cut by 4 bases, the J end by 13 bases, with 22 bases between. The chain's CDR3 is CASSRGTTGTLGFF. Here the CDR3 DNA reads TGTGCCAGCTCACGAGGCACCACCGGGACCCTGGGTTTCTTT.

This clone appeared once. The chain uses TRBV9 and TRBJ1-3; 7 positions agree with TRBD1. CDR1 is SGDLS, CDR2 YYNGEE, per germline. The CDR3 length is 14 residues. V lost 3 bases and J lost 2; bases outside the gene matches: 2. Here the CDR3 DNA reads TGTGCCAGCAGCGCGACAGGGACTGGAAACACCATATATTTT. Residues: CASSATGTGNTIYF.

This clone appeared once. This chain links TRBV10-3 with TRBJ2-3; 11 nucleotides line up with TRBD2. V dropped 6 bases and J dropped 6; count of bases not matched to a gene: 5. The CDR3 spans 14 residues. CDR1 is ENHRY, CDR2 SYGVKD, per germline. CDR3 nucleotides: TGTGCCATCAGCGGACTAGCGGGCGGTGATACGCAGTATTTT. This encodes CAISGLAGGDTQYF.

This chain joins TRBV9 and TRBJ2-3; D remains ambiguous. CDR3 size: 14 residues. V was trimmed by 2 bases and J by 7 bases, leaving 14 bases between them. Germline CDR1 reads SGDLS; CDR2 reads YYNGEE. CDR3 sequence (DNA): TGTGCCAGCAGCGTTCGGTCAGAAATAAATACGCAGTATTTT. Protein: CASSVRSEINTQYF. The complete variable domain, with remaining parts taken from reference TRBV9 and TRBJ2-3, reads DSGVTQTPKHLITATGQRVTLRCSPRSGDLSVYWYQQSLDQGLQFLIQYYNGEERAKGNILERFSAQQFPDLHSELNLSSLELGDSALYFCASSVRSEINTQYFGPGTRLTVL.

This clone was counted between two and nine times. This chain joins TRBV11-2 and TRBJ2-7; possibly TRBD1 or TRBD2 for D (5 bases each). Trimming removed 10 bases at V and 2 bases at J, with 15 bases between. Germline V gene data show CDR1 as SGHAT and CDR2 as FQNNGV. The CDR3 sequence is 13 residues long. Here the CDR3 DNA reads TGTGCCACAACTCCGGGACGGGCCTACGAGCAGTACTTC. It encodes CATTPGRAYEQYF.

Remarks on this clone: At one end, the junction sequence differs from germline, possibly due to a read error. The rearrangement links TRBV7-6 to TRBJ1-1; D may be TRBD1 (5 bases). CDR3 length: 15 amino acids. Germline loops: CDR1 SGHVS, CDR2 FNYEAQ. DNA of the CDR3: TGTGCCAGCACCTTAACTTCCGCGGGGGAAACTGAAGCTTTCTTT. This codes for CASTLTSAGETEAFF.

The chain is built from TRBV5-1 and TRBJ2-2, with unresolved D. The germline V gene encodes CDR1 SGHRS and CDR2 YFSETQ. Trimming left V 0 bases short and J 5 bases short, with 8 bases between. This CDR3 region has 14 residues. This CDR3 is CASSLDGLTGELFF. The CDR3 DNA is TGCGCCAGCAGCTTGGACGGGCTAACCGGGGAGCTGTTTTTT.

The chain combines TRBV2 with TRBJ1-2, with TRBD1 as a possible D gene (6 bases). V was shortened by 5 bases and J by 3 bases, with 13 bases between the two germline ends. Per germline, CDR1 SNHLY and CDR2 FYNNEI. There are 14 residues in the CDR3. CDR3 protein: CASSSIQGDYGYTF. CDR3 DNA sequence: TGTGCCAGCAGTAGCATACAGGGTGACTATGGCTACACCTTC.

This chain uses TRBV5-1 with TRBJ2-7; 7 bases align to TRBD1. The trim removed 3 bases at V and 7 bases at J, leaving 7 bases unmatched. CDR1 is SGHRS, CDR2 YFSETQ, per germline. The length of the CDR3 is 13 residues. CDR3 sequence reads: CASSSSGTEEQYF. CDR3 DNA: TGCGCCAGCAGCTCCTCCGGGACAGAAGAGCAGTACTTC.

V and J are TRBV5-1 and TRBJ1-1; tentative D call: TRBD1 (6 bases). Per the germline V gene, CDR1 is SGHRS and CDR2 is YFSETQ. This CDR3 is built from 15 residues. V lost 4 bases to trimming and J lost 5 bases, with 18 bases between them. In DNA form, the CDR3 reads TGCGCCAGCAGCGCGTTGACAGGAAGGTCGACTGAAGCTTTCTTT. Protein: CASSALTGRSTEAFF.

This clone was counted a single time. The chain employs TRBV7-8 and TRBJ1-2, with D perhaps TRBD1 (5 bases). The germline V gene encodes CDR1 SGHVS and CDR2 FQNEAQ. CDR3 length: 14 residues. Between the trimmed V and J ends, which lost 5 bases and 7 bases, there was a span of 17 bases. The CDR3 loop reads CASSRAYGARGYTF. Here the CDR3 DNA reads TGTGCCAGCAGCCGGGCGTACGGGGCGCGTGGCTACACCTTC.

In its sample, this clone was seen once. In the same sample, other DNA sequences code for this CDR3. The chain links TRBV12-5 to TRBJ2-5; D is unclear. The CDR3 runs 12 residues. The germline gives CDR1 LGHNT, CDR2 FRNRAP. The germline V and J ends were trimmed by 5 bases and 5 bases, with 9 bases remaining between them. The CDR3 region is CASGPPGETQYF. For the CDR3, the DNA is TGTGCTAGTGGTCCCCCGGGTGAGACCCAGTACTTC.

The gene calls are TRBV5-6 and TRBJ2-1, with 9 bases that match TRBD2. The length of the CDR3 is 15 residues. Per germline, CDR1 SGHDT and CDR2 YYEEEE. The V segment lost 4 bases and the J segment 5 bases; nucleotides outside the gene matches: 7. Written as DNA, the CDR3 is TGTGCCAGCAGCAATAGCGGGAGTGCCCACAATGAGCAGTTCTTC. Translation: CASSNSGSAHNEQFF. The full variable domain, in which reference TRBV5-6 and TRBJ2-1 provide the parts outside the CDR3, is DAGVTQSPTHLIKTRGQQVTLRCSPKSGHDTVSWYQQALGQGPQFIFQYYEEEERQRGNFPDRFSGHQFPNYSSELNVNALLLGDSALYLCASSNSGSAHNEQFFGPGTRLTVL.

This clone was recorded only once. The J gene is TRBJ2-1, the V gene TRBV5-4; no firm D call. This CDR3 contains 15 residues. Trimming left V 0 bases short and J 4 bases short, with 11 bases between. Germline loops: CDR1 SGHNT, CDR2 YYREEE (reference sequence). The CDR3 coding sequence is TGTGCCAGCAGCTTGGCTTACGGTGATTACAATGAGCAGTTCTTC. As protein: CASSLAYGDYNEQFF.

V and J are TRBV19 and TRBJ2-1; D is uncertain. The V gene's germline CDR1 is LNHDA and CDR2 SQIVND (reference sequence). Trimming shortened V by 3 bases and J by 2 bases, and 14 bases separated the two germline ends. CDR3 length equals 16 residues. CDR3 sequence: CASSMKAVGPYNEQFF. CDR3 bases: TGTGCCAGTAGTATGAAAGCCGTCGGGCCCTACAATGAGCAGTTCTTC. The variable domain in full, completed from reference TRBV19 and TRBJ2-1, reads DGGITQSPKYLFRKEGQNVTLSCEQNLNHDAMYWYRQDPGQGLRLIYYSQIVNDFQKGDIAEGYSVSREKKESFPLTVTSAQKNPTAFYLCASSMKAVGPYNEQFFGPGTRLTVL.

This chain joins TRBV19 and TRBJ1-3, with no clear D. The CDR3 covers 13 residues. V was trimmed by 6 bases and J by 0 bases, leaving 6 bases between them. Germline V gene sequence: CDR1 LNHDA, CDR2 SQIVND (reference sequence). The CDR3 loop is CASRINSGNTIYF. The CDR3 coding sequence is TGTGCCAGTAGGATCAACTCTGGAAACACCATATATTTT.

The J gene is TRBJ1-6, the V gene TRBV7-6; TRBD1 aligns across 9 bases. CDR1 and CDR2 from the germline V gene are SGHVS and FNYEAQ. The CDR3 extends over 14 amino acids. With V trimmed by 5 bases and J by 10 bases, 6 bases remained unmatched. In nucleotides, the CDR3 is TGTGCCAGCAGCCTTGGGACAGGGAACTCACCCCTCCACTTT. Protein product: CASSLGTGNSPLHF.

The chain combines TRBV7-9 with TRBJ1-1; 7 positions match TRBD1. The length of the CDR3 is 13 residues. V shed 5 bases and J 7 bases; nucleotides not matched to a gene: 7. From germline, CDR1 is SEHNR and CDR2 FQNEAQ (reference sequence). In nucleotides, the CDR3 is TGTGCCAGCAGCATTACAGGGGATGGTGAAGCTTTCTTT. It yields the protein CASSITGDGEAFF.